This TCR beta chain was retrieved from a study of vaccination and CD4 T cells after COVID-19. V was cut by 2 bases and J by 0 bases, with 11 bases left in between. The length of the CDR3 is 15 residues. Germline-derived CDR1 and CDR2 are GTSNPN and SVGIG (reference sequence). There are a few counts of this clonotype. No antigen is known for it. The Oncomine TCR Beta short-read assay was applied to DNA of cultured CD4+ T cells. Each CDR3 protein gets one entry after TCRdb re-called the PCR reads with MiXCR. The sample has thousands of distinct CDR3 sequences, 37% seen once. As for treatment: roughly ten-day PBMC culture with coronavirus spike peptide pools or control peptides (ViraFEST assay).

This TCR was sampled from a human donor who had recovered from COVID-19. Sample: CD4+ T cells from blood, cultured in vitro. The rearrangement links TRBV30 to TRBJ1-5; D gene uncertain. The CDR3 loop is CAWSQTYYSNQPQHF. The CDR3 DNA sequence: TGTGCCTGGAGTCAGACTTATTATAGCAATCAGCCCCAGCATTTT.